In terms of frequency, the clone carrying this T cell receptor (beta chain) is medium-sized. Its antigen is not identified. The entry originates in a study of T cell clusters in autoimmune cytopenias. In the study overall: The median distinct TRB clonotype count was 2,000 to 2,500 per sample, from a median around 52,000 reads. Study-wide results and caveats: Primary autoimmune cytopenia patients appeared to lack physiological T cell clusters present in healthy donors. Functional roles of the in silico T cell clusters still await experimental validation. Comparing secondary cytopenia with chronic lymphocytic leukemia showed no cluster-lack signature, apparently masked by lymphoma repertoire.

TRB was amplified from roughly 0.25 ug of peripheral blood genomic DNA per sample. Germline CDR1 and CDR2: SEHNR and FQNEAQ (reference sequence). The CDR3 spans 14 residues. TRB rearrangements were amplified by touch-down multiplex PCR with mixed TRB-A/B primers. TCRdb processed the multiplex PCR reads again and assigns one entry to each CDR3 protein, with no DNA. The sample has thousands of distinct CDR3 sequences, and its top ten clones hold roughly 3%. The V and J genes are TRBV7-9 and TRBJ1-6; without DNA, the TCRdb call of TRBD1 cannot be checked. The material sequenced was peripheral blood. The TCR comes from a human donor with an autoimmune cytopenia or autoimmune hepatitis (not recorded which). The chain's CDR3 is CASTTGVGDSPLHF.